This entry describes one T cell receptor (beta chain). Its specificity is not known. This record belongs to a study of cytomegalovirus exposure and HLA in healthy donors. The PCR ran on 60 Vbeta and 13 Jbeta primers. Some clones are missing from TCRdb's copy, which holds only in-frame ones; the method was immunoSEQ multiplex PCR. In the table there are around 99,000 clones, about 80% of which are singletons. V lost 8 bases, J lost 4 bases, and 6 bases stayed unmatched. CDR1 and CDR2 (germline): SNHLY, FYNNEI. The CDR3 has 14 residues. General study results and limits: Some V segments could not be told apart, so they were left out, TRBV6-2 and TRBV6-3 among them. Most subjects had HLA-A and HLA-B alleles reportedly predicted accurately by TCR beta sequences.

This receptor was identified in a man in his forties in good health and CMV-seronegative. The specimen sequenced was PBMCs. The rearrangement joins TRBV2 to TRBJ1-5; 9 bases line up with TRBD1. The CDR3 DNA reads as TGTGCCAGCCAATCGGGGACAGGGAATCAGCCCCAGCATTTT. Encoded protein: CASQSGTGNQPQHF.